This T cell receptor (beta chain) appears in the sequencing data of a study of response to subunit inactivated influenza vaccine. Findings of the study overall: Every seasonal influenza vaccination brings in few new T cells, the authors suggested.

This clonotype was counted ten times or more. Its target is not known. TCRdb itself ran the RT-PCR reads through MiXCR, one entry per CDR3 protein. This sample has fewer than 700,000 distinct CDR3 sequences, with around 13% found just once. Looked up from germline, CDR1 is DFQATT and CDR2 is SNEGSKA (reference sequence). The CDR3 runs to 13 residues. V was pared by 3 bases and J by 3 bases, with 9 bases between. The sequence was collected from a man aged 45-60 years who received an inactivated influenza vaccine. The V call is TRBV20-1, the J call TRBJ1-5, with D perhaps matching TRBD1 (6 bases). Sequences were derived from PBMCs from blood, sampled about 6 weeks after vaccination. CDR3 sequence reads: CSASWTDNQPQHF. CDR3 nucleotide sequence: TGCAGTGCTAGTTGGACAGACAATCAGCCCCAGCATTTT.